This T cell receptor (beta chain) was recorded in a study of T cell responses to AZD1222 COVID-19 vaccine. Study observations and caveats: Repertoire sampling occurred only after the peak T cell response.

Here immunoSEQ multiplex PCR was the method, and the copy in TCRdb shows in-frame clones only, minus some. The data contain roughly 140,000 clones, approximately 89% of them singletons. About this clone: Antigen specificity is unknown.

The germline gives CDR1 GTSNPN, CDR2 SVGIG (reference sequence). The CDR3 sequence is 15 residues long. Trimming removed 4 bases from V and 3 bases from J, with 19 bases in between. The V and J genes are TRBV30 and TRBJ2-7; D is possibly TRBD1 (6 bases). The receptor was isolated from an adult in good health. This material consisted of peripheral blood, taken on day 0 of MenACWY control vaccination. In DNA, the CDR3 is TGTGCCTGGAACCTAAAACTAGGACAGAACTACGAGCAGTACTTC. This gives the protein CAWNLKLGQNYEQYF. The entire variable domain, with the rest obtained from reference TRBV30 and TRBJ2-7, is as follows: SQTIHQWPATLVQPVGSPLSLECTVEGTSNPNLYWYRQAAGRGLQLLFYSVGIGQISSEVPQNLSASRPQDRQFILSSKKLLLSDSGFYLCAWNLKLGQNYEQYFGPGTRLTVT.